The 31 T cell receptor beta chains presented below share a single source sample, sequenced in a study of blood T cell repertoires in COVID-19. Sequenced by immunoSEQ multiplex PCR; TCRdb stores in-frame clones only, minus some. The sample has approximately 250,000 clones; about 90% are singletons. The material sequenced was peripheral blood. Source of these receptors: a woman aged 70-85 years with COVID-19, enrolled during active disease.

This chain uses TRBV6-6 with TRBJ2-2; D call uncertain. This CDR3 is built from 13 residues. The V gene's germline CDR1 is MNHNY and CDR2 SVGAGI (reference sequence). With 2 bases removed from V and 7 bases from J, the gap between germline ends came to 8 bases. The CDR3 DNA reads TGTGCCAGCAGTTACGGCATTTTCGGGGAGCTGTTTTTT. It yields the protein CASSYGIFGELFF.

The V gene is TRBV11-3, the J gene TRBJ2-7; D is ambiguous. The germline V gene encodes CDR1 SGHNT and CDR2 YENEEA. There are 13 residues in the CDR3. V lost 2 bases and J lost 5, with 10 bases in between. The CDR3 sequence is CASSLNSAHEQYF. For the CDR3, the DNA is TGTGCCAGCAGCTTAAACTCCGCTCACGAGCAGTACTTC.

The genes are TRBV29-1 and TRBJ1-2; D ambiguous. The CDR3 spans 11 residues. V gave up 5 bases and J gave up 2 bases, with 6 bases separating them. Germline V gives CDR1 SQVTM, CDR2 ANQGSEA. CDR3: CSVSVNYGYTF. The CDR3 coding sequence is TGCAGCGTTTCAGTGAACTATGGCTACACCTTC. The full variable domain, in which reference TRBV29-1 and TRBJ1-2 provide the parts outside the CDR3, is SAVISQKPSRDICQRGTSLTIQCQVDSQVTMMFWYRQQPGQSLTLIATANQGSEATYESGFVIDKFPISRPNLTFSTLTVSNMSPEDSSIYLCSVSVNYGYTFGSGTRLTVV.

In DNA, the CDR3 is TGTGCCAGTAATGCGAGGGGGCGAGCTAACAAGGAAAAACTGTTTTTT. Amino acids: CASNARGRANKEKLFF. The V gene is TRBV19, the J gene TRBJ1-4; 7 nucleotides agree with TRBD1. The CDR3 extends over 16 amino acids. The trim removed 7 bases at V and 8 bases at J, leaving 16 bases unmatched. CDR1 and CDR2 (germline): LNHDA, SQIVND (reference sequence).

About this clone: Within the sample, other DNA sequences also encode this same CDR3. V and J are TRBV28 and TRBJ2-7; 7 bases match TRBD1. This CDR3 is 13 amino acids long. CDR1 is MDHEN and CDR2 is SYDVKM in the germline V gene. V trimming: 8 bases; J trimming: 1 base; junction bases outside the gene matches: 5. For the CDR3, the DNA is TGTGCCAGCCGGCCGACAGGGTCCTACGAGCAGTACTTC. As protein: CASRPTGSYEQYF.

The genes are TRBV5-1 and TRBJ1-1, with a weak D call TRBD1 (5 bases). Germline lookup yields CDR1 SGHRS and CDR2 YFSETQ. V dropped 0 bases and J dropped 2 bases, with 11 bases sitting between them. The CDR3 spans 15 residues. CDR3 in DNA: TGCGCCAGCAGCTTGGGTTGGCAGGGAAACACTGAAGCTTTCTTT. Protein: CASSLGWQGNTEAFF.

The CDR3 region has the DNA TGTGCCAGCAGCTCGGCCCGTGGGACTAGCGGCCAAAATGAGCAGTTCTTC. Its protein is CASSSARGTSGQNEQFF. The J gene is TRBJ2-1, the V gene TRBV11-2; 11 nucleotides align to TRBD2. After removal of 4 bases from V and 7 bases from J, the junction contained 12 bases not matched to a gene. Germline loops: CDR1 SGHAT, CDR2 FQNNGV. The length of the CDR3 is 17 residues.

V gene TRBV20-1 combines with J gene TRBJ2-1, with 8 nucleotides matching TRBD1. This CDR3 region has 11 residues. CDR1 is DFQATT, CDR2 SNEGSKA, per germline (reference sequence). CDR3 sequence: CRPDRDHEQFF. DNA of the CDR3: TGCAGACCGGACAGGGACCATGAGCAGTTCTTC.

The chain combines TRBV15 with TRBJ2-2; D unclear. The germline V gene encodes CDR1 LNHNV and CDR2 YYDKDF (reference sequence). The CDR3 covers 14 residues. With 4 bases removed from V and 7 bases from J, the gap between germline ends came to 13 bases. In DNA, the CDR3 is TGTGCCACCAGCAACCGCCGCGAAATCGGGGAGCTGTTTTTT. This gives the protein CATSNRREIGELFF.

The rearrangement uses TRBV25-1 and TRBJ1-5; D is unresolved. Germline V lookup: CDR1 MGHDK, CDR2 SYGVNS. Trimming cost V 3 bases and J 2 bases, with 5 bases left between them. The CDR3 runs 13 residues. CDR3 in DNA: TGTGCCAGCAGTGATGCGGGCAATCAGCCCCAGCATTTT. As protein: CASSDAGNQPQHF.

The J gene is TRBJ2-7, the V gene TRBV28, with 8 bases fitting TRBD1. Losses at the gene ends were 4 bases for V and 3 bases for J; bases not matched to a gene: 2. This CDR3 is 13 amino acids long. The germline CDR1 and CDR2 sequences are MDHEN and SYDVKM. The CDR3 reads CASSSGQGYEQYF. The DNA for the CDR3 is TGTGCCAGCAGTTCCGGACAGGGCTACGAGCAGTACTTC.

The V gene is TRBV11-3, the J gene TRBJ2-7; 10 positions match TRBD1. V lost 5 bases to trimming and J lost 3 bases; unmatched junction nucleotides: 7. The length of the CDR3 is 15 residues. Germline-derived CDR1 and CDR2 are SGHNT and YENEEA. The CDR3 nucleotides are TGTGCCAGCAGCCCTGGACAGGGGGTATTCTACGAGCAGTACTTC. Translated: CASSPGQGVFYEQYF.

The V call is TRBV15, the J call TRBJ2-2; 12 bases map to TRBD1. The CDR3 covers 16 residues. From germline, CDR1 is LNHNV and CDR2 YYDKDF (reference sequence). V shed 6 bases, J shed 8 bases, and the junction held 10 bases outside the gene matches. CDR3 DNA: TGTGCCACCAGTAACTCCGGGACAGGGGGCGCGGGGGAGCTGTTTTTT. This sequence encodes CATSNSGTGGAGELFF.

This clone has just a few counts. For the CDR3, the DNA is TGCGCCAGCACAGTCAGCCAGGGGGCTTCCTACGAGCAGTACTTC. Translating gives CASTVSQGASYEQYF. The chain combines TRBV10-1 with TRBJ2-7; 8 bases agree with TRBD1. The CDR3 covers 15 residues. With V trimmed by 7 bases and J by 1 base, 9 bases remained unmatched. Germline loops: CDR1 WNHNN, CDR2 SYGVQD (reference sequence).

The chain combines TRBV2 with TRBJ2-3, with 12 positions matching TRBD2. CDR1 is SNHLY, CDR2 FYNNEI, per germline. Unmatched junction bases numbered 2, after V lost 4 bases and J lost 3 bases. This CDR3 contains 15 residues. As DNA, the CDR3 is TGTGCCAGCAGTGTTCTAGCGGGAGGGACAGATACGCAGTATTTT. This translates into CASSVLAGGTDTQYF.

V gene TRBV12-3 or TRBV12-4 combines with J gene TRBJ1-1; 10 positions match TRBD1. The CDR3 has 13 amino acids. J was trimmed by 6 bases and V by 7 bases; bases with no gene match: 5. The CDR3: CASKTGGYAEAFF. The CDR3 region has the DNA TGTGCCAGCAAGACAGGGGGCTACGCTGAAGCTTTCTTT.

V gene TRBV6-2 or TRBV6-3 combines with J gene TRBJ2-7; D is perhaps TRBD1 (6 bases). The CDR3 totals 16 residues. Trimming cost V 4 bases and J 2 bases, with 18 bases left between them. The germline gives CDR1 MNHEY, CDR2 SVGEGT. CDR3 in amino acids: CASSSAGTPSPYEQYF. The CDR3, as DNA: TGTGCCAGCAGTTCGGCCGGGACACCTAGCCCCTACGAGCAGTACTTC.

The gene calls are TRBV7-2 and TRBJ1-5, with D maybe TRBD1 (6 bases). V lost 1 base to trimming and J lost 6 bases, with 16 bases between them. The CDR3 spans 16 residues. Germline loops: CDR1 SGHTA, CDR2 FQGNSA. The CDR3 sequence: CASSLGSQGEGQPQHF. The CDR3 coding sequence is TGTGCCAGCAGCTTAGGGTCACAGGGTGAGGGTCAGCCCCAGCATTTT.

The rearrangement links TRBV6-5 to TRBJ2-7; 7 bases map to TRBD1. There are 14 residues in the CDR3. V shed 8 bases, J shed 2 bases, and the junction held 9 bases outside the gene matches. Per the germline V gene, CDR1 is MNHEY and CDR2 is SVGAGI. The CDR3 spells CASRVSGGTYEQYF. The CDR3 DNA sequence: TGTGCCAGCCGGGTGTCAGGGGGAACCTACGAGCAGTACTTC.

The chain employs TRBV7-9 and TRBJ1-1; 8 bases match TRBD1. The germline V gene has CDR1 SEHNR and CDR2 FQNEAQ (reference sequence). The V gene end was trimmed by 5 bases and the J gene end by 5 bases; junction bases not matched to a gene: 7. The CDR3 consists of 14 residues. The CDR3 here is CASSDRTGNTEAFF. The CDR3 nucleotides are TGTGCCAGCAGCGACCGGACAGGGAATACTGAAGCTTTCTTT. Supplemented by reference TRBV7-9 and TRBJ1-1, the full variable domain reads DTGVSQNPRHKITKRGQNVTFRCDPISEHNRLYWYRQTLGQGPEFLTYFQNEAQLEKSRLLSDRFSAERPKGSFSTLEIQRTEQGDSAMYLCASSDRTGNTEAFFGQGTRLTVV.

The chain has TRBV19 and TRBJ1-2, with D perhaps matching TRBD1 (6 bases). V lost 2 bases and J lost 8, with 18 bases in between. CDR1 and CDR2 from the germline V gene are LNHDA and SQIVND (reference sequence). The CDR3 consists of 15 residues. The CDR3 loop reads CASSITRGRARGYTF. The DNA for the CDR3 is TGTGCCAGTAGTATAACCAGGGGCCGAGCTAGGGGCTACACCTTC.

The V gene is TRBV5-1, the J gene TRBJ2-1; D is undetermined. The CDR3 consists of 13 residues. V lost 5 bases, J lost 1 base, and 7 bases lay in between. Per germline, CDR1 SGHRS and CDR2 YFSETQ. The CDR3 coding sequence is TGCGCCAGCAGTCTTCAGTCCTACAATGAGCAGTTCTTC. Its protein is CASSLQSYNEQFF.

V usage is TRBV2 and J usage is TRBJ1-5; tentatively, D is TRBD1 (5 bases). V was clipped by 6 bases and J by 9 bases, with 15 bases between them. The CDR3 is 13 residues long. Per the germline V gene, CDR1 is SNHLY and CDR2 is FYNNEI. The CDR3 loop is CASRLQVAGPQHF. The CDR3 DNA reads TGTGCCAGCAGGTTACAGGTCGCAGGGCCCCAGCATTTT.

This sequence joins TRBV5-1 and TRBJ2-1; D might be TRBD1 (5 bases). Germline-derived CDR1 and CDR2 are SGHRS and YFSETQ. The CDR3 has 14 residues. V was trimmed by 0 bases and J by 6 bases, leaving 10 bases between them. CDR3 amino acids: CASSLARVGNEQFF. The CDR3 region has the DNA TGCGCCAGCAGCTTGGCCAGGGTAGGCAATGAGCAGTTCTTC.

The genes are TRBV5-3 and TRBJ2-7; 12 bases match TRBD2. TRBV5-3 qualifies as an ORF whose function is uncertain. With V trimmed by 1 base and J by 3 bases, 5 bases remained unmatched. The CDR3 consists of 16 residues. The CDR3 coding sequence is TGTGCCAGAAGCTTGTCACTAGCGGGAGGATACTACGAGCAGTACTTC. Its protein product is CARSLSLAGGYYEQYF.

On this clone: The junction and the germline gene differ at one end; a read error may be behind it. V is TRBV18 and J is TRBJ2-3; D is perhaps TRBD2 (5 bases). CDR3 size: 16 residues. Germline V gene sequence: CDR1 KGHSH, CDR2 LQKENI. CDR3 in DNA: TGTGCCAGCTCCCCACTTCCCGGGGAGAACACAGATACGCAGTATTTT. It is translated as CASSPLPGENTDTQYF.

This clone was seen once. The chain carries TRBV24-1 and TRBJ2-1; possible D gene TRBD1, 5 bases. CDR3 size: 16 residues. Trimming cost V 1 base and J 5 bases, with 14 bases left between them. CDR1 KGHDR and CDR2 SFDVKD come from the germline V gene. The CDR3 sequence is CATSDFTNIGDNEQFF. In DNA, the CDR3 is TGTGCCACCAGTGATTTTACAAATATAGGGGACAATGAGCAGTTCTTC.

The chain joins TRBV6-2 or TRBV6-3 to TRBJ2-1; 9 positions match TRBD2. The CDR3 length is 14 residues. The germline V gene has CDR1 MNHEY and CDR2 SVGEGT. Unmatched junction bases numbered 10, after V lost 7 bases and J lost 9 bases. The CDR3 sequence is CASIYSGSGTEQFF. CDR3 in DNA: TGTGCCAGCATTTATAGCGGGAGTGGGACTGAGCAGTTCTTC.

The chain combines TRBV11-3 with TRBJ2-7; 12 nucleotides agree with TRBD2. The CDR3 extends over 15 amino acids. V was clipped by 6 bases and J by 4 bases; unmatched bases: 7. The V gene's germline CDR1 is SGHNT and CDR2 YENEEA. The CDR3 nucleotides are TGTGCCAGCAGTTTGGGACTAGCGGGCCTATACGAGCAGTACTTC. It encodes CASSLGLAGLYEQYF.

This clone has just one count. This chain uses TRBV24-1 with TRBJ2-6; 8 positions match TRBD1. Per germline, CDR1 KGHDR and CDR2 SFDVKD. The V segment lost 2 bases and the J segment 1 base; nucleotides outside the gene matches: 6. The CDR3 covers 18 residues. CDR3 DNA sequence: TGTGCCACCAGTGATTCCCAGGGGGCGAGGTCTGGGGCCAACGTCCTGACTTTC. Its protein product is CATSDSQGARSGANVLTF.

The rearrangement uses TRBV18 and TRBJ2-5; the match to TRBD1 covers 7 bases. With 6 bases clipped from V and 5 bases from J, the junction kept 15 bases outside the gene matches. Germline V gives CDR1 KGHSH, CDR2 LQKENI. The CDR3 loop spans 16 amino acids. CDR3 region: CASSRKDRVAPETQYF. The CDR3 coding sequence is TGTGCCAGCTCCCGCAAAGACAGGGTAGCTCCGGAGACCCAGTACTTC.